What follows describes a single T cell receptor beta chain. Original data processing: Estimates of nucleated cell counts were drawn from the amplification of reference gene primers. Sequenced by immunoSEQ multiplex PCR; TCRdb stores in-frame clones only, minus some. That table furnishes V, J and clone size, whereas the DNA furnished D and trimming. The sample contains some 330,000 clones, roughly nine tenths of which appear only once. CDR1 and CDR2 from the germline V gene are SGHRS and YFSETQ. The CDR3 has 16 residues. V lost 4 bases to trimming and J lost 2 bases; unmatched junction nucleotides: 7. The age range of participants was about 18 to 100 years, with residence in about two dozen US areas. Either two negative PCRs, clearance, or symptom resolution qualified Cohort 3 donors as recovered. The data were taken from a study of blood T cell repertoires in COVID-19.

Sequencing input: PBMCs or T cells enriched from blood (not recorded which). This sequence was found in a woman under 40 who had recovered from COVID-19. The V gene is TRBV5-1, the J gene TRBJ1-4, with 8 bases lining up with TRBD1. The CDR3 DNA follows: TGCGCCAGCAGCGCAGGACAGGGTGCTACTAATGAAAAACTGTTTTTT. Residues: CASSAGQGATNEKLFF.